This T cell receptor (beta chain) comes out of a study of monozygotic twins with inflammatory bowel disease. Template switching incorporated UMIs with a 6-nucleotide sample barcode. TCRdb re-called the 5' RACE reads; every CDR3 protein appears as one record, without DNA. The listing contains under 350,000 distinct CDR3 sequences. The TCR comes from a human donor with ulcerative colitis or Crohn's disease, or a healthy co-twin of an affected twin (not recorded which). Sequencing used blood.

The CDR3 region is CASSAGTVSSYEQYF. V usage is TRBV5-1 and J usage is TRBJ2-7; no DNA is available, so the TRBD1 call from TCRdb remains unchecked. The CDR3 runs to 15 residues. In germline, CDR1 is SGHRS, CDR2 YFSETQ.